This T cell receptor beta chain was captured by sequencing in a study of T-cell reconstitution after alpha-beta-depleted transplantation in children. Study-wide results and limits: T-cell counts and diversity were attributed mostly to newly produced T cells one year after transplant. Some patients showed high day-60 TCRbeta diversity, which derived from surviving recipient T cells and thymic progenitors. Several hundred expanded graft clones reportedly supplied alpha-beta T cells about two months after transplant.

The CDR3 is 15 amino acids. Preparation of the TCRbeta library involved a method that used unique molecular identifiers. TCRdb processed the PCR reads anew with MiXCR; each CDR3 protein has one entry. The sample holds some 600,000 distinct CDR3 sequences, 10% to 15% seen once. Turning to this clonotype: The antigen is not known. Mismatch with germline at one junction end may stem from a read error.

The TCR was taken from a male patient between 10 and 17 years old who had a stem cell transplant for acute myeloid leukemia, so the T cells may come from the graft donor. The sequenced sample was PBMCs, mostly from graft donor cells, obtained 360 days after TCRalphabeta/CD19-depleted stem cell transplant. The chain has TRBV12-3 or TRBV12-4 and TRBJ2-3, with TRBD2 matching over 10 bases. Here the CDR3 reads CASSLAGGDHNTQYF. DNA of the CDR3: TGTGCCAGCAGCTTAGCGGGAGGCGACCACAATACGCAGTATTTT.